This T cell receptor beta chain was documented in a study of shared T cell receptors in the human thymus. Here immunoSEQ multiplex PCR was the method, and the copy in TCRdb shows in-frame clones only, minus some. Of hundreds of thousands of clones listed, approximately 85% are singletons. This same sample was also taken into another study, of human thymus T cells. That investigation notes: The donors were infants in Finland with congenital heart defects, otherwise immunologically healthy. Resections from corrective heart surgery supplied the thymus tissue. Use of V and J genes seemed skewed within the thymic and blood repertoires. Related studies noted strongly shared thymic repertoires across unrelated people.

Sequencing was carried out using thymocytes. This sequence was found in a girl in the first two years of life with a congenital heart defect.

The CDR3 reads CASSPLGSGNYEQYF. In DNA, the CDR3 is TGTGCCAGCAGTCCCCTGGGTAGCGGCAACTACGAGCAGTACTTC. V usage is TRBV27 and J usage is TRBJ2-7; weak D call: TRBD2 (6 bases). This CDR3 is 15 amino acids long. In germline, CDR1 is MNHEY, CDR2 SMNVEV (reference sequence). The V and J ends lost 5 bases and 3 bases respectively, with 17 bases between them.